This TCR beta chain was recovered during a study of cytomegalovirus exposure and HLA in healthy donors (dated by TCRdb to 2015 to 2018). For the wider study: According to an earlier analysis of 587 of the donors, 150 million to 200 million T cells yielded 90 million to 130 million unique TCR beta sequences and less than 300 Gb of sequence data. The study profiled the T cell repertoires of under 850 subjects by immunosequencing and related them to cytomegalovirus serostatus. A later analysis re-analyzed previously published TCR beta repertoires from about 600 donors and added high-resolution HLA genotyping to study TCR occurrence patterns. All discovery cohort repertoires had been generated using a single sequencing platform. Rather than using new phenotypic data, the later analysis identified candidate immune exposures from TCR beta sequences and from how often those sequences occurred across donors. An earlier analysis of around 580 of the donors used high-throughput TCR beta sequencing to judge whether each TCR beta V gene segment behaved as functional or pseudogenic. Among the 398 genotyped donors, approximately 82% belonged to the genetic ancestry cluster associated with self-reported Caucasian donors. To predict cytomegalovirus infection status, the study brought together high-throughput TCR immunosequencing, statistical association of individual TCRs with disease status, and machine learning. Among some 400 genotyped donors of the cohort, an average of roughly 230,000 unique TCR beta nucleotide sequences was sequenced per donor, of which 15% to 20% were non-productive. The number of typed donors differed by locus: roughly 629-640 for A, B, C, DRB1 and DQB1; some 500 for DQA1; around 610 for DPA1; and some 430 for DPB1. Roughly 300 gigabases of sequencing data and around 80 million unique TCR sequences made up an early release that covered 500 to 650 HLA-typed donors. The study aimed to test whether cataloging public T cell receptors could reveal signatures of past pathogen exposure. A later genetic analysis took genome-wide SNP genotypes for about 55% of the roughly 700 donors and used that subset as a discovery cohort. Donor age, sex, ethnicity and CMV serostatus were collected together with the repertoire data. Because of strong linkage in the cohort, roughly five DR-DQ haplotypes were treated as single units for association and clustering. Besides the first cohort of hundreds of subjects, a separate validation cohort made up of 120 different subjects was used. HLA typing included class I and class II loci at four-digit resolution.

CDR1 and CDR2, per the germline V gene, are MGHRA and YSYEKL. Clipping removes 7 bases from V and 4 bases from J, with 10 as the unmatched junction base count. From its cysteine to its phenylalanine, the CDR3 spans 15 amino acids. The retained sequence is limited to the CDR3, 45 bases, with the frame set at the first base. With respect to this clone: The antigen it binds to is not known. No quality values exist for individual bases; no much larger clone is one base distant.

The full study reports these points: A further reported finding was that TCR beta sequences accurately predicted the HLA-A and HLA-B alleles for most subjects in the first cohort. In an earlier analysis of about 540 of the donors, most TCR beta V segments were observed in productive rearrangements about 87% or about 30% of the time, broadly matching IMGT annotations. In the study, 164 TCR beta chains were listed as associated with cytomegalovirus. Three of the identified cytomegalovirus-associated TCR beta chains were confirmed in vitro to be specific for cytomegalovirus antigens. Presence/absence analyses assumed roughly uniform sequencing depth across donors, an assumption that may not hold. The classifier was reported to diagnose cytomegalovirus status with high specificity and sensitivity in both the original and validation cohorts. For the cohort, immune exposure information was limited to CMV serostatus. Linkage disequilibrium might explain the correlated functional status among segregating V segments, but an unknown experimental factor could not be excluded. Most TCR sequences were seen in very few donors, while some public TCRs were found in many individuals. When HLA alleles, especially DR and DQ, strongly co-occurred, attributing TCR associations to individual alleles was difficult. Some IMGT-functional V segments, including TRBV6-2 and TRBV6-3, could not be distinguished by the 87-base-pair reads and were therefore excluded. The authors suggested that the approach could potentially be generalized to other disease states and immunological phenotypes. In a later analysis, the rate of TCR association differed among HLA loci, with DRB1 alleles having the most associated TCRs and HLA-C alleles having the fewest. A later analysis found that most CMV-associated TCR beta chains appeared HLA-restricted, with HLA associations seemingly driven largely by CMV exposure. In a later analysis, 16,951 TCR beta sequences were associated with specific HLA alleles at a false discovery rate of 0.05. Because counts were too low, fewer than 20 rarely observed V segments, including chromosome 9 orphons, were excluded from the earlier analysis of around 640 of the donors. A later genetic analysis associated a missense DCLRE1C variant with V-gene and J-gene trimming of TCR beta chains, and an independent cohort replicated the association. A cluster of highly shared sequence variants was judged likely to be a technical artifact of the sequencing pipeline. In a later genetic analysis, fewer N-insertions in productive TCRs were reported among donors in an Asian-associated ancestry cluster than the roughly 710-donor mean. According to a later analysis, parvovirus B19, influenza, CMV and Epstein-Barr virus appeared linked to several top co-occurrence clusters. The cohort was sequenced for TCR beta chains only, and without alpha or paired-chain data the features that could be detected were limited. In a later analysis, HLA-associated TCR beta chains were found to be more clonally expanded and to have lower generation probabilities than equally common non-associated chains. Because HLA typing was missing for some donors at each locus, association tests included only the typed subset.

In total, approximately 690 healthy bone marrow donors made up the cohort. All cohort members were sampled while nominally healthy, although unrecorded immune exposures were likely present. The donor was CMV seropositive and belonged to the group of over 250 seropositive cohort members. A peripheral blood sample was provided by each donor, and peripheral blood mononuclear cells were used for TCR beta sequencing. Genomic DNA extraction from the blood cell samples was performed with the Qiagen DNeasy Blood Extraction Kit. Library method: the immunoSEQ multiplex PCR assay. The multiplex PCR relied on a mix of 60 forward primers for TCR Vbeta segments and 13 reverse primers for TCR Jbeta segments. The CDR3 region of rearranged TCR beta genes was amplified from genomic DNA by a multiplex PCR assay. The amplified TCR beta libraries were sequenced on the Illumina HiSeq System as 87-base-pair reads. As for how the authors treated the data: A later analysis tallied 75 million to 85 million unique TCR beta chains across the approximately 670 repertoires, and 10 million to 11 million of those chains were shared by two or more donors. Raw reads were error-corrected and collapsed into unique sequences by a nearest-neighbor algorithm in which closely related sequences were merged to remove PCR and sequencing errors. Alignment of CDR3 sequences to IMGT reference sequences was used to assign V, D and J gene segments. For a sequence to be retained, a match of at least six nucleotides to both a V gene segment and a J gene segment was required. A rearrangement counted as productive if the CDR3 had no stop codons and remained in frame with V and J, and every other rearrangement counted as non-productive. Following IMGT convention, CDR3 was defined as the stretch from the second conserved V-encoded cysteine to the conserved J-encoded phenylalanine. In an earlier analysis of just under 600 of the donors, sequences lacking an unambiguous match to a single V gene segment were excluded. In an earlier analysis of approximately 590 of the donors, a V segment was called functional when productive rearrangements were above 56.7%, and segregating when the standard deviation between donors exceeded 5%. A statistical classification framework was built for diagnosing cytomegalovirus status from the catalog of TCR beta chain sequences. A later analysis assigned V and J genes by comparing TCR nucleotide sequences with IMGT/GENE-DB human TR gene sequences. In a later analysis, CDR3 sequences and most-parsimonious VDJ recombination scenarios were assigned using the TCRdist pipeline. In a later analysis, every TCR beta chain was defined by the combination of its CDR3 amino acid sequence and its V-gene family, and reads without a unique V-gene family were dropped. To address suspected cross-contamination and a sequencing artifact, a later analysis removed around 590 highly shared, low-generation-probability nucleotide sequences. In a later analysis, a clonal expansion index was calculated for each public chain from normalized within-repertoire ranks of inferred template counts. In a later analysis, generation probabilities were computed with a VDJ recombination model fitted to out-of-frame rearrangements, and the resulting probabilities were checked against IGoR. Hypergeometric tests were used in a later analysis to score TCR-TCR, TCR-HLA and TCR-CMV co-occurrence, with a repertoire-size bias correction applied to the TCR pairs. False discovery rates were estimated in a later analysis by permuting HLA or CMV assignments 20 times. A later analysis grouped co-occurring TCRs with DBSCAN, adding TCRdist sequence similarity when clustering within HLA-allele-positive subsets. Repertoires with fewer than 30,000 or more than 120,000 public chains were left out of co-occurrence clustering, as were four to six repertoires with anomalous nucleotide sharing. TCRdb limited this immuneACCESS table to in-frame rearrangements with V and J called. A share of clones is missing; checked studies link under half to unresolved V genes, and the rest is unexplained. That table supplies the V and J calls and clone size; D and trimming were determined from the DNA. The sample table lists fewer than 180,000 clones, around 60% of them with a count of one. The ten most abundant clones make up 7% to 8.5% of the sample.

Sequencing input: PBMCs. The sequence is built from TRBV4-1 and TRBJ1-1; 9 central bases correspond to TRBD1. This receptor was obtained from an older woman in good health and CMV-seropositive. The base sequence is TGCGCCAGCAACTTCCTGGACAGGGGAGGCACTGAAGCTTTCTTT. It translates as CASNFLDRGGTEAFF.